This T cell receptor (beta chain) appears in the sequencing data of a study of T cell clones after liver transplantation (dated by TCRdb to between 2018 and 2021). A note on the overall study: Samples were obtained from ITN030ST, a randomized trial in which withdrawal of immunosuppression was attempted within 2 years of liver transplantation. Tolerance was defined as complete immunosuppression withdrawal for at least one year with no rise in liver enzymes beyond twice the upper limit of normal. The subjects received no induction therapy and were kept on standard immunosuppression until randomization at 12-24 months post-transplant. The studied cohort comprised 8 liver transplant recipients, 3 classified as tolerant and 5 as non-tolerant. Third party-reactive TCRbeta sequences were also identified from pre-transplant MLRs to serve as an antigen-independent comparator for donor-reactive sequences. Blood samples were collected pre-transplant, then pre-randomization ahead of withdrawal, and finally post-randomization once withdrawal had either been completed or failed. Of the eight recipients, a few were HCV-positive, while the remaining recipients had been transplanted for non-autoimmune, non-viral indications. Donor-reactive T cell clones were identified by TCRbeta sequencing following a pre-transplant mixed lymphocyte reaction and were subsequently tracked in post-transplant blood. What the research found in general, with its limitations: In most of the 8 subjects, circulating donor-reactive CD4 TCRbeta sequences decreased significantly after transplant, regardless of tolerance or HCV status. Because allograft tissue specimens were not available, migration of donor-reactive T cells into the graft, rather than deletion, may have occurred. Conclusions were preliminary, limited by small, heterogeneous patient numbers and non-standardized post-transplant time points. When repertoire turnover was taken into account, detection of donor-reactive sequences was significantly reduced in 7 of 8 subjects for CD4 and in 8 of 8 subjects for CD8. Donor-reactive sequences decreased more than third party-reactive sequences, which suggests partial antigen-specific deletion that was not related to withdrawal success. In two subjects, low numbers of available donor cells limited the measurable donor-reactive repertoire.

Spanning cysteine to phenylalanine, the CDR3 consists of 17 amino acids. The read is trimmed to its CDR3 DNA, 51 bases read in frame from base 1. The germline V gene supplies CDR1 LGHNA and CDR2 YNFKEQ. V trim: 0 bases; J trim: 2 bases; unmatched bases: 2. Frozen genomic DNA underwent high-throughput TCRbeta CDR3 sequencing by immunoSEQ, including PCR amplification, mapping, bias correction and internal controls. Per the authors' processing: Only productive rearrangements were retained, and each unique TCRbeta sequence was defined by its CDR3 nucleotide sequence together with its V and J gene. A sequence counted as donor-reactive only if the sequence showed at least 5-fold expansion in CFSE-low cells compared with unstimulated pre-transplant cells and had a frequency of at least 0.01%. Per-subject minimum frequency thresholds, based on the lowest-template unstimulated sample, ensured at least 90% detection power. Jensen-Shannon divergence between the top 1000 TCRbeta sequences post- versus pre-transplant served as the measure of repertoire turnover. Two-sided Fisher's exact tests were used to test for changes in how often donor-reactive sequences were detected. The table comes from immuneACCESS by way of TCRdb, which keeps in-frame sequences with V and J called. Part of the clones is missing from these tables; in studies checked, under half for an unresolved V gene and the rest for unknown reasons. From that table come the V and J calls and clone size; the DNA was used to work out D and trimming. This sample gives about 11,000 clones in total; 70% to 75% of them show up just once. 24% of the sample comes from the top ten.

As regards this clone: Its antigen is unknown. Base qualities were left out, and no much larger clone turns up one base away.

Thawed unstimulated PBMCs were stained for CD3, CD4 and CD8 and FACS-sorted into CD3+CD4+ and CD3+CD8+ populations. All 8 studied subjects were randomized to immunosuppression withdrawal. Genomic DNA was isolated with the Qiagen DNeasy Blood and Tissue Kit. Specimen: CD4+ T cells from blood, collected less than 33 months after liver transplant. The chain couples TRBV4-2 to TRBJ2-3; TRBD2 matches 13 bases in the middle. The receptor was isolated from a human patient who received a liver transplant. In transplant recipients, some T cells may be of donor rather than host origin. The nucleotide sequence reads as follows: TGTGCCAGCAGCCAAGAACTAGCGGGGGGGCTCACAGATACGCAGTATTTT. This gives the protein CASSQELAGGLTDTQYF.